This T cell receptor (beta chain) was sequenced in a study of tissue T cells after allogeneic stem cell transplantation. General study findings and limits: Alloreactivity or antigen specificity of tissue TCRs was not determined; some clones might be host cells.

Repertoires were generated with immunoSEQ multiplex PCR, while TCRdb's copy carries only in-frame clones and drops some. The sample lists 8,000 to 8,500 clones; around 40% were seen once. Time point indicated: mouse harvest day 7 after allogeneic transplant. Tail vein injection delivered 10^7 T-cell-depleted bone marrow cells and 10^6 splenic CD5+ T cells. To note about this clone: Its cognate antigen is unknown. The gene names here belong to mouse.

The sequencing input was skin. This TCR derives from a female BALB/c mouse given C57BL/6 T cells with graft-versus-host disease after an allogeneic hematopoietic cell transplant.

The sequenced CDR3 bases are TGTGCAAGCAGGGACTGGCAAGACACCCAGTAC. Protein sequence: CASRDWQDTQY. The full CDR3 reads CASRDWQDTQYF. The V and J genes are TRBV16 and TRBJ2-5; 7 bases fit TRBD2. The missing CDR3 end, 1 residue past where the read stops, is filled in from the germline J gene. The CDR3 spans 12 residues. CDR1 SGHSA and CDR2 FRNQAP come from the germline V gene. J gave up 3 bases and V 6 bases, and 0 bases lay outside the gene matches.